This entry is about one TCR beta chain. Its specificity is unknown. Time point defined: patch test 1, 2 weeks after DPC sensitization. Treatment specified: therapeutic diphenylcyclopropenone sensitization with weekly scalp DPC. In TCRdb, the RACE reads were re-called with MiXCR into one record per CDR3 protein. The sample has some 340,000 distinct CDR3 sequences; under 9% are singletons. The data stem from a study of human T cells and chemical hapten exposure. About the study: Reading of the patch tests, which applied 0.01% DPC to the upper back, occurred at 6 days. Alopecia areata, totalis and universalis patients, mostly female, were included. There were per-sample TCR yield variations, arising mainly from small pooled library volume differences.

The ends were cut back, 5 bases at V and 6 bases at J, with 13 bases in the middle. The CDR3 sequence is 14 residues long. CDR1 and CDR2 from the germline V gene are SEHNR and FQNEAQ (reference sequence). Findings and limits, study-wide: More PT1 expanded TCRs went with higher patch test scores.

The sequence was collected from a woman under 30 with alopecia areata. Some clones in this sample may be carry-over from other donors' samples. The material sequenced was whole blood, taken in connection with sensitization to the hapten diphenylcyclopropenone (DPC). The chain joins TRBV7-9 to TRBJ1-4; D is possibly TRBD1 (5 bases). DNA of the CDR3: TGTGCCAGCAGCCCCAGCGGGGGTGATGAAAAACTGTTTTTT. Its translation is CASSPSGGDEKLFF.